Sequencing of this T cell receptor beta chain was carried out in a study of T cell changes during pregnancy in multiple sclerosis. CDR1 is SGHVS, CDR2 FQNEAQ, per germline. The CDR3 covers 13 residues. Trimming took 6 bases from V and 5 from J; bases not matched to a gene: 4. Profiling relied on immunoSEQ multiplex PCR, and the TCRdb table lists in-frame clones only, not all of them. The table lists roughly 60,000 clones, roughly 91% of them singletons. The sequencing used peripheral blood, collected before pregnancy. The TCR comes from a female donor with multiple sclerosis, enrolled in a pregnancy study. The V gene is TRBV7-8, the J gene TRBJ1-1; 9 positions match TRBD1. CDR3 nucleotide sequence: TGTGCCAGCAGTGGACAGGGGCTAACTGAAGCTTTCTTT. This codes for CASSGQGLTEAFF.